This T cell receptor (beta chain) was identified during a study of immune evolution from preneoplasia to lung adenocarcinoma (dated by TCRdb to about 2021). In the study overall: HLA loss of heterozygosity was found in approximately 7% of AIS, around 14% of MIA and about a third of ADC lesions, and in no AAH lesions. Immune contexture across lung adenocarcinoma precursors and invasive adenocarcinoma was profiled using immune gene expression, TCR sequencing and multiplex immunofluorescence. Resected precursor lesions (AAH, AIS, MIA) and invasive adenocarcinomas were compared with paired morphologically normal lung tissue. Sample size was determined by specimen availability and not by a prior power calculation. Whole exome sequencing and methylation data from the same cohort of nodules were integrated with the immune data. In total, the cohort included 53 patients with pulmonary nodules, all of whom underwent surgical resection. TCR sequencing data came from 45 to 65 patients. The study reported that more than 85 samples were used for TCR sequencing. POLYSOLVER was used to infer Class I HLA alleles from exome data, and LOHHLA was used to detect allele-specific HLA loss. Overall study outcomes, separate from this receptor: Top T cell clone frequencies were highest in normal lung and appeared to decrease progressively from AAH through AIS, MIA and invasive adenocarcinoma. Clonality was highest in normal lung, while later-stage lesions appeared to have lower clonality but higher T cell density and diversity. Because all patients came from Japan and China, whether the findings apply to Western populations was uncertain. Findings were based on association rather than direct causation; larger cohorts with long-term follow-up and longitudinal biopsies were deemed needed. KRAS-mutant nodules showed the highest T cell clonality compared with EGFR-mutant or double wild-type lesions.

Resection was performed on patients in Japan or China between about 2013 and 2017. Histologic diagnosis of each case was confirmed independently by two lung cancer pathologists on H&E slides. Premalignant or tumor cells were enriched for nucleic acid extraction by macro-dissection performed after pathologic assessment. DNA was isolated from FFPE tissue using the AllPrep DNA/RNA FFPE Kit. As to this clone: Its antigen has not been determined. No base qualities exist here, and no much larger clone lies one base off it.

Relative to germline, V is missing 4 bases and J is missing 1 base, with 5 bases of the junction outside any gene match. For CDR1 and CDR2, the germline V gene lists SGHTS and YDEGEE. The CDR3 has 15 amino acids, counting the end cysteine and phenylalanine. Of the read, only the CDR3 DNA is kept; its 45 bases are in frame from base 1. The immunoSEQ hsTCRbeta Kit was used to sequence TCR beta CDR3 regions from DNA. Per the authors' processing: TCR sequencing data were analysed with the ImmunoSEQ Analyzer. T cell clonality was defined as 1 minus Pielou's evenness computed on productive rearrangements. To measure T cell diversity, the inverse Simpson index was applied to productive templates. T cell density was defined as TCR beta template counts normalized to usable DNA, with usable DNA estimated by amplification and sequencing of housekeeping genes. Two-sided Kruskal-Wallis tests were used to compare TCR metrics between histologic stages. Here the immuneACCESS table is served through TCRdb, limited to in-frame sequences with V and J called. Missing clones are a known gap in these copies; in checked studies unresolved V genes cover under half, and the rest lacks a known reason. From that table come the V and J calls and clone size; the DNA was used to work out D and trimming. The sample table contains 15,000 or so clones; only one count was recorded for 85% of them. Clones ranked in the top ten supply approximately 3% of the sample.

Input material: FFPE lung adenocarcinoma in situ tissue. The cell subset or site label corresponds to: preinvasive adenocarcinoma in situ (AIS). The rearranged chain carries TRBV5-8 and TRBJ2-3; 8 nucleotides in the junction match TRBD2. The TCR originated in a donor aged 70 or over with lung adenocarcinoma. The CDR3 region reads CASSPRSGGTDTQYF. The DNA reads as follows: TGTGCCAGCAGCCCCCGTAGCGGGGGCACAGATACGCAGTATTTT.